The clone carrying this T cell receptor beta chain occurred many times. Its antigen remains unidentified. The sample belongs to a study of T cells after yellow fever vaccination. TCRdb called the 5' RACE reads again in MiXCR, with one record for every CDR3 protein. This sample has a few hundred thousand distinct CDR3 sequences, with roughly 4% found just once. Overall study results and limits: Only a small proportion of the clonotypes turned up in both the CD4 and the CD8 compartments, likely arising from convergent recombination.

The TCR comes from a man younger than 35 who received the YFV17D yellow fever vaccine. Sample: PBMCs, taken on the day of the yellow fever booster vaccination.

The CDR3: CSVAWGLSNQPQHF. The CDR3 DNA follows: TGCAGCGTTGCCTGGGGGCTTAGCAATCAGCCCCAGCATTTT. The rearrangement links TRBV29-1 to TRBJ1-5; D might be TRBD1 (6 bases). The CDR3 is 14 residues long. Germline CDR1 is SQVTM and CDR2 is ANQGSEA. V was pared by 4 bases and J by 0 bases, with 10 bases between. Complete variable domain (other parts from reference TRBV29-1 and TRBJ1-5): SAVISQKPSRDICQRGTSLTIQCQVDSQVTMMFWYRQQPGQSLTLIATANQGSEATYESGFVIDKFPISRPNLTFSTLTVSNMSPEDSSIYLCSVAWGLSNQPQHFGDGTRLSIL.